These 8 T cell receptor beta chains share one sample of origin, sequenced in a study of CD8 T cells in ankylosing spondylitis (dated by TCRdb to 2016 to 2017). Study-wide findings and limitations: Blood from ankylosing spondylitis patients appeared to be characterized by a TCR beta motif composed of about eight highly homologous amino acid variants.

Library prep was done by 5' RACE. The sequencer listed for this sample is Illumina HiSeq 2500. TCRdb applied fastp at Q25 and MiXCR to the public reads, then kept only in-frame beta chains. Entries that share a CDR3 protein sequence are merged under the most common genes and DNA. The sample table records 670,000 or so distinct CDR3 sequences; 15% to 20% of these occur just once. The ten largest clones add up to around 20% of the sample. These receptors' targets are unknown. The specimen was blood, either unsorted or a sorted T cell fraction (not recorded which). These receptors originate from a male donor with ankylosing spondylitis.

This clonotype has just a few counts. This chain uses TRBV28 with TRBJ2-1; D gene uncertain. V was cut by 5 bases and J by 3 bases, with 14 bases left in between. The CDR3 consists of 15 residues. From germline, CDR1 is MDHEN and CDR2 SYDVKM. This CDR3 reads CASSPPPLNYNEQFF. The CDR3 DNA sequence: TGTGCCAGCAGTCCCCCCCCATTGAACTACAATGAGCAGTTCTTC.

This clonotype was seen a handful of times. V gene TRBV29-1 combines with J gene TRBJ2-7, with 11 bases lining up with TRBD2. V shed 4 bases and J 0 bases; nucleotides not matched to a gene: 20. This CDR3 region has 20 residues. CDR1 is SQVTM and CDR2 is ANQGSEA in the germline V gene. CDR3 DNA sequence: TGCAGCGTTGTCCTCCTTCCGGGACAGAGGACTAGCGGGTACTCCTACGAGCAGTACTTC. Translated, it gives CSVVLLPGQRTSGYSYEQYF.

The chain couples TRBV20-1 to TRBJ1-4, with D possibly TRBD1 on 6 matching bases. Germline CDR1 DFQATT, CDR2 SNEGSKA (reference sequence). The CDR3 is 15 amino acids. The V gene lost 0 bases and the J gene lost 5 bases, with 13 bases spanning the gap. This CDR3 is CSARDGGRRNEKLFF. DNA for the CDR3: TGCAGTGCTAGAGACGGGGGGCGGCGGAATGAAAAACTGTTTTTT.

The chain combines TRBV20-1 with TRBJ1-6; possibly TRBD1 for D (6 bases). Germline assignment: CDR1 DFQATT and CDR2 SNEGSKA (reference sequence). The CDR3 extends over 12 amino acids. V was cut by 0 bases and J by 9 bases, with 6 bases left in between. CDR3 residues: CSAREGGSPLHF. CDR3 DNA: TGCAGTGCTAGAGAAGGGGGTTCACCCCTCCACTTT.

The J gene is TRBJ2-2, the V gene TRBV12-3 or TRBV12-4; 10 nucleotides agree with TRBD2. The junction had 1 base not matched to a gene; V was cut back by 2 bases and J by 4 bases. The CDR3 runs to 15 residues. The CDR3 sequence is CASSLSGGATGELFF. CDR3 DNA: TGTGCCAGCAGTTTAAGCGGGGGGGCCACCGGGGAGCTGTTTTTT.

CDR3 nucleotide sequence: TGTGCCTGGATGGGACTAGCGGGGACTCATGAGCAGTTCTTC. Protein sequence: CAWMGLAGTHEQFF. The V gene is TRBV30, the J gene TRBJ2-1; 13 positions match TRBD2. The V gene's germline CDR1 is GTSNPN and CDR2 SVGIG (reference sequence). The V and J ends lost 4 bases and 8 bases, in that order; junction bases with no gene match: 5. CDR3 size: 14 residues.

This clonotype was seen at least ten times. The J gene is TRBJ1-1, the V gene TRBV12-3 or TRBV12-4; tentative D call: TRBD1 (6 bases). The CDR3 is 14 amino acids. Trimming stripped 8 bases from V and 2 bases from J, with 15 bases between. The CDR3 DNA follows: TGTGCCAGCGTTCCACACAGGGCTAACACTGAAGCTTTCTTT. This translates into CASVPHRANTEAFF.

This CDR3 is CSVPTPGAEGYTF. The CDR3 DNA reads TGCAGCGTTCCTACCCCGGGTGCTGAGGGCTACACCTTC. The rearrangement uses TRBV29-1 and TRBJ1-2; D remains ambiguous. V was pared by 5 bases and J by 8 bases, with 18 bases between. The germline CDR1 and CDR2 sequences are SQVTM and ANQGSEA. The CDR3 extends over 13 amino acids.